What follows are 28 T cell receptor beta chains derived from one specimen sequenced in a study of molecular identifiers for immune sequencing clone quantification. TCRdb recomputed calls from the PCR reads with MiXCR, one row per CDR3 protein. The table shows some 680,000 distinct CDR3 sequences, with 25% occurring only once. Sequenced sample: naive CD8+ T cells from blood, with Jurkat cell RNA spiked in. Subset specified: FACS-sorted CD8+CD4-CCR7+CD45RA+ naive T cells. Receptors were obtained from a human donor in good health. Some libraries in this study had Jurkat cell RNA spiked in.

In DNA form, the CDR3 reads TGTGCCAGCAGTCCTCTCAAACCTAGCGGGGGGCAAGAGACCCAGTACTTC. Amino acids: CASSPLKPSGGQETQYF. The chain has TRBV27 and TRBJ2-5; 11 bases agree with TRBD2. Germline-derived CDR1 and CDR2 are MNHEY and SMNVEV (reference sequence). The CDR3 has 17 amino acids. V lost 5 bases and J lost 2; bases outside the gene matches: 10.

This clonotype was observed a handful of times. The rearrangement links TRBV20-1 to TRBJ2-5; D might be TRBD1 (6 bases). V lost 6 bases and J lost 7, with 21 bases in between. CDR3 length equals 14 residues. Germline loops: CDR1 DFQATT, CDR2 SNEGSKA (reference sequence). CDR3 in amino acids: CSASPGHLPGTQYF. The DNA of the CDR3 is TGCAGTGCCAGTCCGGGACACCTCCCGGGGACCCAGTACTTC.

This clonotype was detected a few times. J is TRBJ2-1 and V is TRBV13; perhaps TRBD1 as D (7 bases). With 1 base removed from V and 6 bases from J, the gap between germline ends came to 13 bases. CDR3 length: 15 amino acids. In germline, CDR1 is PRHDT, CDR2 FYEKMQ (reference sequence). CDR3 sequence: CASSLDGRGVNEQFF. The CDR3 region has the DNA TGTGCCAGCAGCTTAGATGGCAGGGGGGTCAATGAGCAGTTCTTC.

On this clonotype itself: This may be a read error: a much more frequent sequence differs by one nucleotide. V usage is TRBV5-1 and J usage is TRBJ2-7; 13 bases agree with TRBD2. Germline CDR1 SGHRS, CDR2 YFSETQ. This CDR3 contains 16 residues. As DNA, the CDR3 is TGCGCCAGCAGCGCTGGACTAGCGGGAGAGTGGTACGAGCGGTACTTC. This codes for CASSAGLAGEWYERYF.

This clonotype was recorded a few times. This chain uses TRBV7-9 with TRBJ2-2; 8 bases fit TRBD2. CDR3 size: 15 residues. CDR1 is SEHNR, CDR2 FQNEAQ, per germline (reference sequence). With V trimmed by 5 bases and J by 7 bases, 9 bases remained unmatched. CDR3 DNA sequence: TGTGCCAGCAGCCCCGGGGGGGCCTTTCGCGGGGAGCTGTTTTTT. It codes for CASSPGGAFRGELFF.

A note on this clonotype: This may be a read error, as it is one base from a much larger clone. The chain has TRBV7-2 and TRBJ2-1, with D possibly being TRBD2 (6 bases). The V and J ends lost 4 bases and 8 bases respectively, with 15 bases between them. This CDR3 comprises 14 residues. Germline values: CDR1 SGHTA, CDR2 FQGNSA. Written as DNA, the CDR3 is TGTGCCAGCAGCTATCAGACGGGAGACGATGAGCAGTTCTTC. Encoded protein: CASSYQTGDDEQFF. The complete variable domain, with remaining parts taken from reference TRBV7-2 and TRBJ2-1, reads GAGVSQSPSNKVTEKGKDVELRCDPISGHTALYWYRQSLGQGLEFLIYFQGNSAPDKSGLPSDRFSAERTGGSVSTLTIQRTQQEDSAVYLCASSYQTGDDEQFFGPGTRLTVL.

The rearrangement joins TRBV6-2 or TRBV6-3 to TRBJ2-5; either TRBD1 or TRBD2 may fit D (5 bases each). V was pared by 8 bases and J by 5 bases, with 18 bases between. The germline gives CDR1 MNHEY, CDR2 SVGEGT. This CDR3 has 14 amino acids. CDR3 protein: CASLPLGETETQYF. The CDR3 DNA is TGTGCCAGCCTGCCCCTAGGGGAGACGGAGACCCAGTACTTC.

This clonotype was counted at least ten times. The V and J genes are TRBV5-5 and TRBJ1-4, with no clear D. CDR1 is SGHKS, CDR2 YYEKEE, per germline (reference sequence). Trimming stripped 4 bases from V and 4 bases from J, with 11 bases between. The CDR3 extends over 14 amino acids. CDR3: CASSKGGLNEKLFF. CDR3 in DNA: TGTGCCAGCAGCAAGGGAGGTCTTAATGAAAAACTGTTTTTT.

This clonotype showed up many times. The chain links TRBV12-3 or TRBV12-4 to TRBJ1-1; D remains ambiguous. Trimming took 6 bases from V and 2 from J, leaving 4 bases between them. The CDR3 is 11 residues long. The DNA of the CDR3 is TGTGCCAGCAGGGATAACACTGAAGCTTTCTTT. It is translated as CASRDNTEAFF.

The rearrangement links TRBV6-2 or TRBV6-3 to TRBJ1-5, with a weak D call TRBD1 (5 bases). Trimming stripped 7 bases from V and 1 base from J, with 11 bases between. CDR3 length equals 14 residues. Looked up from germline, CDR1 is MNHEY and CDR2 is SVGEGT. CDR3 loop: CASTPGPSNQPQHF. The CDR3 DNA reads TGTGCCAGCACCCCGGGACCGAGCAATCAGCCCCAGCATTTT.

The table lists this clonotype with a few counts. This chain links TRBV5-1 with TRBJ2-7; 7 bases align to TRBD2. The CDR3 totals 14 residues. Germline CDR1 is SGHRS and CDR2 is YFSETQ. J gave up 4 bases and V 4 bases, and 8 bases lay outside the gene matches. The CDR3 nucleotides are TGCGCCAGCAGCCCCTACGGGGGAGGGTACGAGCAGTACTTC. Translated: CASSPYGGGYEQYF.

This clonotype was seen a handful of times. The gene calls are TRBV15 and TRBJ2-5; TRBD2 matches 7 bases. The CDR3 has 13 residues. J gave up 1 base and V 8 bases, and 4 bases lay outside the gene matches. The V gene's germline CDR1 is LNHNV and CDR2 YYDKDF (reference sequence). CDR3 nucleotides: TGTGCCACCCGCGGGGGATTCCAAGAGACCCAGTACTTC. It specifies CATRGGFQETQYF.

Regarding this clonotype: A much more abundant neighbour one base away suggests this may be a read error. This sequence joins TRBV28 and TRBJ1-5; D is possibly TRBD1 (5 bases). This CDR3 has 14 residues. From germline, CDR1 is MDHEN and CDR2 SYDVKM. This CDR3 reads CASSTRDSNQPQQF. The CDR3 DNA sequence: TGTGCCAGCAGCACCAGGGATAGCAATCAGCCCCAGCAATTT.

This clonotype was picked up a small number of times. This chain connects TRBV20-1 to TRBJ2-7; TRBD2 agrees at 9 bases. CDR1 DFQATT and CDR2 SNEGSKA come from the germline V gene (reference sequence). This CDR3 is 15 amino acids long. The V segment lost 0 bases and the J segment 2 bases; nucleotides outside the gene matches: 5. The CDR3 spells CSARDESGRTYEQYF. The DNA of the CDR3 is TGCAGTGCTAGAGATGAGAGCGGGAGGACCTACGAGCAGTACTTC.

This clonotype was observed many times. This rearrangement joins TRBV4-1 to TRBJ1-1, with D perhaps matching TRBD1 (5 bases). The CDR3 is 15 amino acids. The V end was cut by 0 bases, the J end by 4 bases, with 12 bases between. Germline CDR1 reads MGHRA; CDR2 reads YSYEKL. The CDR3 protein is CASSQEVGAGTEAFF. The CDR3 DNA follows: TGCGCCAGCAGCCAAGAGGTAGGGGCGGGCACTGAAGCTTTCTTT.

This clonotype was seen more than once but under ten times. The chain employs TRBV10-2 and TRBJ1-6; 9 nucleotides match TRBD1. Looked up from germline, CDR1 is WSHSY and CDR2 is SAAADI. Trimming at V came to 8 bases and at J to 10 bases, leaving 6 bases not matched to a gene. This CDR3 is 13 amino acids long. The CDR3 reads CASGDRVGSPLHF. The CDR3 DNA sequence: TGCGCCAGCGGGGACAGGGTTGGATCACCCCTCCACTTT.

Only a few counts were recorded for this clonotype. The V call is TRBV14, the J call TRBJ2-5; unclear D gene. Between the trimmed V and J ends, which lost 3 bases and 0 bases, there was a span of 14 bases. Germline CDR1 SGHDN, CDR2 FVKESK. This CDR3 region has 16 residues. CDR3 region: CASSQEYPRYQETQYF. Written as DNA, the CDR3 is TGTGCCAGCAGCCAGGAATACCCAAGGTACCAAGAGACCCAGTACTTC.

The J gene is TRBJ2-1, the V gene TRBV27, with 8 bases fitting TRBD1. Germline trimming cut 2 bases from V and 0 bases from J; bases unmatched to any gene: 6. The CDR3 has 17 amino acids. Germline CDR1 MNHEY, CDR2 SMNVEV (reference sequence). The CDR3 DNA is TGTGCCAGCAGTTTACAGGGGGCGGCTCTCTCCTACAATGAGCAGTTCTTC. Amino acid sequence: CASSLQGAALSYNEQFF.

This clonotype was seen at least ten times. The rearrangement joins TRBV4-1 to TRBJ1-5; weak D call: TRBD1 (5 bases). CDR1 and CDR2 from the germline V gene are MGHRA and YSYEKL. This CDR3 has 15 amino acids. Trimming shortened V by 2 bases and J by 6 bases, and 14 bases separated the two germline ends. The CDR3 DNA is TGCGCCAGCAGCCAAACCCTCTGGGGGAGTCAGCCCCAGCATTTT. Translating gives CASSQTLWGSQPQHF.

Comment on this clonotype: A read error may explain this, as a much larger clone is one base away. CDR3 sequence reads: CASTEAGQPYEQYF. DNA for the CDR3: TGTGCCAGCACCGAGGCCGGACAGCCATACGAGCAGTACTTC. V usage is TRBV2 and J usage is TRBJ2-7; possible D gene TRBD1, 6 bases. V was pared by 7 bases and J by 4 bases, with 17 bases between. The CDR3 has 14 residues. In germline, CDR1 is SNHLY, CDR2 FYNNEI.

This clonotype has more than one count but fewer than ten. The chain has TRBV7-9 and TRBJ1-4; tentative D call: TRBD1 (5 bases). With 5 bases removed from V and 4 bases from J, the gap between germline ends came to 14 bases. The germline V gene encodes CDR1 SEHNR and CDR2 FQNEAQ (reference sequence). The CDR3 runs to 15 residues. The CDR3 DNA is TGTGCCAGCAGCCAATCGGAGGGGCTTAATGAAAAACTGTTTTTT. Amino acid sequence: CASSQSEGLNEKLFF. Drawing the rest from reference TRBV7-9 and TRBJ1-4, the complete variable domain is DTGVSQNPRHKITKRGQNVTFRCDPISEHNRLYWYRQTLGQGPEFLTYFQNEAQLEKSRLLSDRFSAERPKGSFSTLEIQRTEQGDSAMYLCASSQSEGLNEKLFFGSGTQLSVL.

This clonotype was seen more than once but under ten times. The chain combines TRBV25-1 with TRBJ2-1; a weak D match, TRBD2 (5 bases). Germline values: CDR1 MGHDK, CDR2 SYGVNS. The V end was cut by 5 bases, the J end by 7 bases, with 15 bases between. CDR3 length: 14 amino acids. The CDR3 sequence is CASSSHERGNEQFF. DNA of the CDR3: TGTGCCAGCAGTTCCCACGAGCGAGGGAATGAGCAGTTCTTC.

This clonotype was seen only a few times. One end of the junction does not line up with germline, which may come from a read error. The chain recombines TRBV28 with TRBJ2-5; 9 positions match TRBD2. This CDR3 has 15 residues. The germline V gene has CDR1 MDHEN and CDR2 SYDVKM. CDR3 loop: CVSKRLADKEETQYF. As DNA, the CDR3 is TGTGTCAGCAAGCGACTAGCGGACAAAGAAGAGACCCAGTACTTC.

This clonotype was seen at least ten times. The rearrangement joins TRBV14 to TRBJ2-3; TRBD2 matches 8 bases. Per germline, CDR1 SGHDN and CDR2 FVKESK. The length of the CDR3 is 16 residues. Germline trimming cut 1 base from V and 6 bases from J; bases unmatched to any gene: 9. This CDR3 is CASSQVLRGGLDTQYF. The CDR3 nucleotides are TGTGCCAGCAGCCAAGTTCTCCGGGGGGGCCTGGATACGCAGTATTTT.

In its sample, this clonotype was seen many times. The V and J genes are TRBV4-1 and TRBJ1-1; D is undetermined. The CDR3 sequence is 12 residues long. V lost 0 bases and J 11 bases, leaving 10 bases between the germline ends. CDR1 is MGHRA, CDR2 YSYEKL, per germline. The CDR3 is CASSQDGHFAFF. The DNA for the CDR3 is TGCGCCAGCAGCCAAGACGGTCACTTCGCTTTCTTT.

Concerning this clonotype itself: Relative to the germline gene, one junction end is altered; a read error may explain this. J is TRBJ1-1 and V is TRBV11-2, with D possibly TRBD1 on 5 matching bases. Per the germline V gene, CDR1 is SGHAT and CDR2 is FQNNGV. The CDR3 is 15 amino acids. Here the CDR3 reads CACSFPSGRGTEAFF. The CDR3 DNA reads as TGTGCCTGCAGCTTCCCATCCGGGAGGGGAACTGAAGCTTTCTTT.

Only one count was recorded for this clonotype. CDR3 in amino acids: CAITSRGTDTQYF. Here the CDR3 DNA reads TGTGCCATTACGAGCAGGGGAACAGATACGCAGTATTTT. The V call is TRBV12-3 or TRBV12-4, the J call TRBJ2-3, with D perhaps matching TRBD1 (6 bases). The CDR3 contains 13 residues. Trimming took off 10 bases at V and 3 bases at J, with 14 bases between the two ends.

Written as DNA, the CDR3 is TGTGCCAGCAGCCAAGGACAGTTCGATGAGCAGTTCTTC. Its translation is CASSQGQFDEQFF. This chain connects TRBV3-1 to TRBJ2-1; D might be TRBD1 (5 bases). V was cut by 1 base and J by 8 bases, with 9 bases left in between. The CDR3 runs to 13 residues. CDR1 is LGHDT and CDR2 is YNNKEL in the germline V gene (reference sequence).